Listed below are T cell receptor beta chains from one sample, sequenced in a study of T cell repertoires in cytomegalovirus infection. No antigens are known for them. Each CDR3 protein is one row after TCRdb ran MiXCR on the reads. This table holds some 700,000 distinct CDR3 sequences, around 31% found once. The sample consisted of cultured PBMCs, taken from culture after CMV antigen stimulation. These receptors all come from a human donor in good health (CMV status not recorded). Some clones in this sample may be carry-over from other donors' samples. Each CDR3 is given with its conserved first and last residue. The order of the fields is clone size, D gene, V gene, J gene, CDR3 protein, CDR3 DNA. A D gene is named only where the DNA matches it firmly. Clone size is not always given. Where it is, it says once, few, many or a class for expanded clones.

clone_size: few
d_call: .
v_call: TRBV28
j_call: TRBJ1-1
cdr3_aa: CASSRGGILNTEAFF
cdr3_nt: TGTGCCAGCAGTCGAGGGGGGATCCTGAACACTGAAGCTTTCTTT

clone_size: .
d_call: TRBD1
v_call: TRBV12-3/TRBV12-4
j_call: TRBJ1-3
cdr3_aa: CASSPGDRGPVNTIYF
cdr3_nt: TGTGCCAGCAGTCCGGGGGACAGGGGGCCAGTAAACACCATATATTTT

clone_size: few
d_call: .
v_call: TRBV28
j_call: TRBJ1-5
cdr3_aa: CASSFIPGPYSNQPQHF
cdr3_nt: TGTGCCAGCAGTTTTATCCCCGGACCCTATAGCAATCAGCCCCAGCATTTT

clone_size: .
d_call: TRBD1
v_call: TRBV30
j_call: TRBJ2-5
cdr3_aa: CAWRRQGVETQYF
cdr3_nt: TGTGCCTGGAGGAGACAGGGTGTGGAGACCCAGTACTTC

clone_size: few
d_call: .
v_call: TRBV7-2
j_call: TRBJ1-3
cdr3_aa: CASSLDRNTIYF
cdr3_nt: TGTGCCAGCAGCTTAGACAGAAACACCATATATTTT

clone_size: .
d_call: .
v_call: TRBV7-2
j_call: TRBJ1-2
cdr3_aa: CASNVGASDYGYTF
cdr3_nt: TGTGCCAGCAATGTAGGGGCCAGCGACTATGGCTACACCTTC

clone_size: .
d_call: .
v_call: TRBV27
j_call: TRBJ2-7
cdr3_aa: CASSLLRAGGDDEQYF
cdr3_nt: TGTGCCAGCAGTCTCCTACGGGCCGGGGGAGATGACGAGCAGTACTTC

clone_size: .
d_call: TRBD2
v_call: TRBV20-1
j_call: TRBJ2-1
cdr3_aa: CSVTTSGSSYNEQFF
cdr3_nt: TGCAGTGTCACGACTAGCGGGAGCTCCTACAATGAGCAGTTCTTC

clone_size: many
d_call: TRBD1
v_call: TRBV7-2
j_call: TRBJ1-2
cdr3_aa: CASSLRGRGYTF
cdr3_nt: TGTGCCAGCAGCTTAAGGGGGCGCGGCTACACCTTC

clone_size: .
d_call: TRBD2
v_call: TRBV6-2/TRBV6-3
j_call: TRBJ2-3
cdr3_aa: CATYRTSDTDTQYF
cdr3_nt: TGTGCCACCTATAGGACTAGCGACACAGATACGCAGTATTTT